This T cell receptor (beta chain) stems from a study of blood T cell repertoires in COVID-19 (dated by TCRdb to the early 2020s). As for the study more broadly: Samples from collaborators originated in the United States, Italy and Spain and spanned both the acute and convalescent phases of COVID-19. The prospective study material was composed of cDNA or gDNA derived from T cells, B-cell-depleted T cells, or PBMCs. Deeply sampled blood TCRbeta repertoires from subjects exposed to, actively infected with, or recovered from COVID-19 were included in the dataset. The repertoires were released in a freely available public database intended as a resource for research on the immune response to SARS-CoV-2. Samples came from the ongoing ImmuneRACE study (first 160 participants) plus 1,254 subjects from 6 global collaborators. Sample metadata almost always included a de-identified subject ID, COVID-19 status, age in years and sex. HLA class I and class II types, where available, came from metadata supplied by the sample provider rather than from assay-based typing.

TCRbeta CDR3 regions were amplified from genomic DNA using the immunoSEQ Assay, a bias-controlled multiplex PCR. The paper's data handling went like this. Nucleated cell counts per sample were estimated from amplification of reference gene primers within the assay. Sequence reads were collapsed and filtered to measure the absolute abundance of every unique TCRbeta CDR3 rearrangement. For each sample, productive Simpson clonality was calculated by taking the square root of Simpson's diversity index across productive rearrangements. TCRdb limited this immuneACCESS table to in-frame rearrangements with V and J called. A share of clones is missing; checked studies link under half to unresolved V genes, and the rest is unexplained. V and J calls and clone size come straight from that table; D and trimming were deduced from the DNA. The sample includes over 150,000 clones, with 70% to 90% observed a single time. The ten largest clones represent around 2.7% of the sample.

What the authors observed across the whole study: The amount of clinical and demographic metadata varied by source and participant and was provided uncurated.

About this clone: Its antigen remains undetermined. Qualities for individual bases were not recorded, and no much larger clone is one base off.

Reading the germline V gene gives CDR1 SGHRS and CDR2 YFSETQ. From the cysteine through the phenylalanine, the CDR3 covers 15 amino acids. Only the CDR3 region is kept as DNA, spanning 45 bases read in frame from base 1. V drops 1 base and J drops 0 bases, leaving 9 bases in between. The collaborating institutions used their own protocols to collect whole blood in K2EDTA tubes. For TCRbeta analysis, collaborator samples were shipped as frozen whole blood, as isolated PBMCs, or as DNA extracted from either sample type. The sequenced sample was peripheral blood. The chain is assembled from TRBV5-1 and TRBJ2-3; no D segment can be confidently identified. This TCR derives from a man aged 40-50 years with active or convalescent COVID-19. The DNA reads TGCGCCAGCAGCTTGCTGGCGACTAGCACAGATACGCAGTATTTT. The resulting protein is CASSLLATSTDTQYF.